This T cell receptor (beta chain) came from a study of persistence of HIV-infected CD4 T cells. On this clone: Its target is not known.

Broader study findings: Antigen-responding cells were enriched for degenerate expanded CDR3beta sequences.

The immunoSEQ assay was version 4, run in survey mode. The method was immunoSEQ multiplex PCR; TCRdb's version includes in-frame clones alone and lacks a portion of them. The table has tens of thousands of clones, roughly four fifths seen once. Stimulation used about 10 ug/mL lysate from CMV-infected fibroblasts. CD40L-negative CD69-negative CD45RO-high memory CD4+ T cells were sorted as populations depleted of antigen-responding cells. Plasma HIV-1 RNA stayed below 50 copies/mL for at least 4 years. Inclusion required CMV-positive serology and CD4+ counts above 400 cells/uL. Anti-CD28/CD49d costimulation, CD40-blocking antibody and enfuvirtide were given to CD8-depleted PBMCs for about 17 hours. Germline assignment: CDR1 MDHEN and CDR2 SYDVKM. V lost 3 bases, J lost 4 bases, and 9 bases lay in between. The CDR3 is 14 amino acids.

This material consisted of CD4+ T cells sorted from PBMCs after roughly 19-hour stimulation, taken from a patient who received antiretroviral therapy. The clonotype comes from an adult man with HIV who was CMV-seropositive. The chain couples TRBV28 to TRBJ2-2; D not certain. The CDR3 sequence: CASSFWQGTGELFF. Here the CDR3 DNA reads TGTGCCAGCAGTTTCTGGCAAGGCACCGGGGAGCTGTTTTTT.